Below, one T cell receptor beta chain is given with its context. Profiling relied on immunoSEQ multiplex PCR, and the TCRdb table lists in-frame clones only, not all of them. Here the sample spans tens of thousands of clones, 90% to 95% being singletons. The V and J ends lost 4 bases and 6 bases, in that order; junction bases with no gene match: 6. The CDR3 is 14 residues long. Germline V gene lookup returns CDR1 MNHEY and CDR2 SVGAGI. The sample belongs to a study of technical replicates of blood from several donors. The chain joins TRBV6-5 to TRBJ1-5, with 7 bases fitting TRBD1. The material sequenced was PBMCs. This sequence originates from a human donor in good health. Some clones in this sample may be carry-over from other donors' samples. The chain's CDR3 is CASSSGGGGQPQHF. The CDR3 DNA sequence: TGTGCCAGCAGTTCAGGGGGAGGCGGTCAGCCCCAGCATTTT.